Detailed here is one T cell receptor (beta chain). CDR3 length: 18 residues. The V segment lost 3 bases and the J segment 2 bases; nucleotides outside the gene matches: 12. Per the germline V gene, CDR1 is SGHDN and CDR2 is FVKESK. The sample belongs to a study of blood T cell repertoires in COVID-19. Measured with immunoSEQ multiplex PCR; TCRdb has only the in-frame clones, and not every one. The table lists 95,000 to 100,000 clones, 70% to 80% of them singletons, with approximately 18% in the top ten. The sample taken for sequencing was peripheral blood. The rearrangement uses TRBV14 and TRBJ1-1, with 10 bases identical to TRBD1. The receptor was isolated from an elderly woman with active or convalescent COVID-19. The CDR3 sequence: CASSQGPPGQGPNTEAFF. The DNA of the CDR3 is TGTGCCAGCAGCCAGGGGCCCCCGGGACAGGGGCCTAACACTGAAGCTTTCTTT.